The TCR beta chain under discussion was sequenced for a study of CD8+CD57+ T cells in acquired aplastic anemia (dated by TCRdb to between 2017 and 2018). In terms of the full investigation: On average, sorted CD4+ and CD8+ cells yielded about 3 ug of extracted DNA, with a range of about 0.17 to 27.4 ug. CD8+CD57+ expansion was defined as a frequency above the mean frequency observed in healthy subjects.

Per the germline V gene (reference sequence), LNHNV is the CDR1 and YYDKDF is the CDR2. From cysteine to phenylalanine, the CDR3 is 14 amino acids long. CDR3 DNA is the only sequence kept; it has 42 bases, read in frame from the first base. Compared with germline, V lacks 5 bases and J lacks 0 bases; bases without a gene match: 3. Results the study describes overall, beyond this receptor: Some 30 CD8+ CDR3 sequences were shared between patients and controls but appeared highly expressed in patients and within their immunodominant clones. Patients and healthy controls showed no significant difference in CD8+ Simpson's diversity (P=0.060).

As for this clonotype: Its antigen specificity is not known. No quality values exist for individual bases; no much larger clone is one base distant.

Genomic DNA was used as template for profiling of TCR beta VDJ combinations and CDR3 sequences. An Illumina HiSeq 2000 was used for TCR repertoire sequencing. The authors' analysis ran thus. Repertoire assessment relied on Simpson's diversity index, CDR3 size and DJ length profiles, and TRBV/TRBJ rearrangement plots. The most abundant DNA sequence in the deep sequencing data was defined as the immunodominant clone. CDR3 amino acid sequences were checked for sharing across subjects and were also compared against the VDJdb database and published repertoires. TCRdb reran the public reads through fastp at Q25 and MiXCR, keeping productive beta chains. All rows with the same CDR3 protein become a single entry with the most common DNA and genes. The V and J calls and clone size come from TCRdb's table, not from the authors' own analysis. The sample includes around 180,000 distinct CDR3 sequences, with less than 60% observed a single time. The ten most abundant clones make up about 1.7% of the sample.

Patients chosen for sequencing had shown expansion of CD8+CD57+ cells by flow cytometry. Every patient had a diagnosis of severe acquired aplastic anemia based on International Study of Aplastic Anemia and Agranulocytosis and Camitta criteria. At the time blood was sampled, none of the patients had received any therapy. In the study, sorted CD4+ and CD8+ blood T cells from patients with severe aplastic anemia and from healthy subjects underwent deep sequencing of TCR repertoires. Patients were enrolled in the USA under clinicaltrials.gov protocols 00001620, 01623167, 00001397, 00071045, 00081523 and 00961064. Ficoll-Paque density gradient centrifugation was used to isolate peripheral blood mononuclear cells. Before DNA extraction, CD4+ and CD8+ T cells were sorted with FACS or magnetic beads.

The sequence was collected from a human donor with aplastic anemia. The chain is made from TRBV15 and TRBJ2-7, with 8 middle bases fitting TRBD2. The specimen sequenced was sorted CD4+, CD8+, or CD8+CD57+ T cells (not recorded which) from PBMCs. The nucleotide sequence is given as TGTGCCACCAGCGGTAGCGGGGTCTCCTACGAGCAGTACTTC. Translated, this is CATSGSGVSYEQYF.